The 9 T cell receptor beta chains in this list originate from one sample, sequenced in a study of CD8+ T cells in alopecia areata. Treatment here: oral pan-JAK inhibitor, 5-10 mg twice daily. Extraction and reverse transcription of RNA yielded cDNA as the sequencing template. Only in-frame clones appear in the TCRdb table, and some are missing; sequencing was by immunoSEQ multiplex PCR. The sample includes 200,000 to 250,000 clones, more than 45% of them seen just once. Source: CD4+ T cells sorted from blood, taken at week 4, from a patient treated with tofacitinib. The source is a human donor with alopecia areata.

V gene TRBV5-1 combines with J gene TRBJ1-1; D is ambiguous. The CDR3 consists of 13 residues. Trimming shortened V by 4 bases and J by 3 bases, and 10 bases separated the two germline ends. CDR1 is SGHRS, CDR2 YFSETQ, per germline. In nucleotides, the CDR3 is TGCGCCAGCAGCCGTAAGGAGGACACTGAAGCTTTCTTT. Protein sequence: CASSRKEDTEAFF. The full variable domain, its missing parts supplied by reference TRBV5-1 and TRBJ1-1, is KAGVTQTPRYLIKTRGQQVTLSCSPISGHRSVSWYQQTPGQGLQFLFEYFSETQRNKGNFPGRFSGRQFSNSRSEMNVSTLELGDSALYLCASSRKEDTEAFFGQGTRLTVV.

This chain uses TRBV29-1 with TRBJ1-1; TRBD1 might be the D (5 bases). The V end lost 4 bases, the J end lost 3 bases, and 9 bases lay between the germline ends. The CDR3 contains 12 residues. CDR1 and CDR2 from the germline V gene are SQVTM and ANQGSEA. The CDR3 spells CSVVGQYTEAFF. The CDR3 DNA sequence: TGCAGCGTTGTGGGGCAGTACACTGAAGCTTTCTTT.

This CDR3 reads CAWGRAADTQYF. The CDR3 nucleotides read TGTGCCTGGGGGAGGGCCGCAGATACGCAGTATTTT. V usage is TRBV30 and J usage is TRBJ2-3; TRBD2 aligns across 7 bases. Looked up from germline, CDR1 is GTSNPN and CDR2 is SVGIG (reference sequence). This CDR3 comprises 12 residues. With V trimmed by 5 bases and J by 4 bases, 3 bases remained unmatched.

The gene calls are TRBV5-6 and TRBJ1-2; no definite D call. From germline, CDR1 is SGHDT and CDR2 YYEEEE. V gave up 0 bases and J gave up 4 bases, with 7 bases separating them. The CDR3 sequence is 13 residues long. The CDR3 is CASSLGPTYGYTF. The DNA of the CDR3 is TGTGCCAGCAGCTTGGGACCTACCTATGGCTACACCTTC.

This clone was counted a few times. This chain uses TRBV10-3 with TRBJ1-1; maybe TRBD1 (5 bases). V was trimmed by 7 bases and J by 3 bases, leaving 21 bases between them. This CDR3 is built from 16 residues. In germline, CDR1 is ENHRY, CDR2 SYGVKD. CDR3 sequence: CAITGSGMMADTEAFF. The CDR3 DNA follows: TGTGCCATCACGGGATCAGGGATGATGGCGGACACTGAAGCTTTCTTT.

The gene calls are TRBV9 and TRBJ1-2; 10 bases map to TRBD1. This CDR3 has 17 residues. CDR1 and CDR2 from the germline V gene are SGDLS and YYNGEE. Unmatched junction bases numbered 9, after V lost 0 bases and J lost 4 bases. CDR3 loop: CASSVAPGTGEGYGYTF. As DNA, the CDR3 is TGTGCCAGCAGCGTAGCACCTGGGACAGGGGAAGGCTATGGCTACACCTTC. Full variable domain (rest looked up from reference TRBV9 and TRBJ1-2): DSGVTQTPKHLITATGQRVTLRCSPRSGDLSVYWYQQSLDQGLQFLIQYYNGEERAKGNILERFSAQQFPDLHSELNLSSLELGDSALYFCASSVAPGTGEGYGYTFGSGTRLTVV.

This clone was counted a single time. V and J are TRBV29-1 and TRBJ2-7, with no clear D. The CDR3 extends over 13 amino acids. Germline V CDR1 and CDR2: SQVTM, ANQGSEA. Trimming cost V 2 bases and J 0 bases, with 8 bases left between them. CDR3 sequence (DNA): TGCAGCGTTGAACGGCCAGACTCCTACGAGCAGTACTTC. Protein: CSVERPDSYEQYF.

V and J are TRBV2 and TRBJ1-6, with 7 bases lining up with TRBD1. Germline trimming cut 6 bases from V and 10 bases from J; bases unmatched to any gene: 15. CDR1 and CDR2 (germline): SNHLY, FYNNEI. This CDR3 contains 16 residues. The CDR3 nucleotides are TGTGCCAGCAGCCACCCACCCGGGACAGCTAAATCACCCCTCCACTTT. It encodes CASSHPPGTAKSPLHF.

Note on this clone: The same CDR3 can be traced to other DNA sequences in this sample. This sequence joins TRBV29-1 and TRBJ2-7; D is possibly TRBD1 (5 bases). Germline V CDR1 and CDR2: SQVTM, ANQGSEA. Deletions cut 5 bases from V and 3 bases from J, with 8 bases between. The CDR3 loop spans 11 amino acids. CDR3 DNA: TGCAGCGTTCAGGGTAGCTACGAGCAGTACTTC. The encoded protein is CSVQGSYEQYF.